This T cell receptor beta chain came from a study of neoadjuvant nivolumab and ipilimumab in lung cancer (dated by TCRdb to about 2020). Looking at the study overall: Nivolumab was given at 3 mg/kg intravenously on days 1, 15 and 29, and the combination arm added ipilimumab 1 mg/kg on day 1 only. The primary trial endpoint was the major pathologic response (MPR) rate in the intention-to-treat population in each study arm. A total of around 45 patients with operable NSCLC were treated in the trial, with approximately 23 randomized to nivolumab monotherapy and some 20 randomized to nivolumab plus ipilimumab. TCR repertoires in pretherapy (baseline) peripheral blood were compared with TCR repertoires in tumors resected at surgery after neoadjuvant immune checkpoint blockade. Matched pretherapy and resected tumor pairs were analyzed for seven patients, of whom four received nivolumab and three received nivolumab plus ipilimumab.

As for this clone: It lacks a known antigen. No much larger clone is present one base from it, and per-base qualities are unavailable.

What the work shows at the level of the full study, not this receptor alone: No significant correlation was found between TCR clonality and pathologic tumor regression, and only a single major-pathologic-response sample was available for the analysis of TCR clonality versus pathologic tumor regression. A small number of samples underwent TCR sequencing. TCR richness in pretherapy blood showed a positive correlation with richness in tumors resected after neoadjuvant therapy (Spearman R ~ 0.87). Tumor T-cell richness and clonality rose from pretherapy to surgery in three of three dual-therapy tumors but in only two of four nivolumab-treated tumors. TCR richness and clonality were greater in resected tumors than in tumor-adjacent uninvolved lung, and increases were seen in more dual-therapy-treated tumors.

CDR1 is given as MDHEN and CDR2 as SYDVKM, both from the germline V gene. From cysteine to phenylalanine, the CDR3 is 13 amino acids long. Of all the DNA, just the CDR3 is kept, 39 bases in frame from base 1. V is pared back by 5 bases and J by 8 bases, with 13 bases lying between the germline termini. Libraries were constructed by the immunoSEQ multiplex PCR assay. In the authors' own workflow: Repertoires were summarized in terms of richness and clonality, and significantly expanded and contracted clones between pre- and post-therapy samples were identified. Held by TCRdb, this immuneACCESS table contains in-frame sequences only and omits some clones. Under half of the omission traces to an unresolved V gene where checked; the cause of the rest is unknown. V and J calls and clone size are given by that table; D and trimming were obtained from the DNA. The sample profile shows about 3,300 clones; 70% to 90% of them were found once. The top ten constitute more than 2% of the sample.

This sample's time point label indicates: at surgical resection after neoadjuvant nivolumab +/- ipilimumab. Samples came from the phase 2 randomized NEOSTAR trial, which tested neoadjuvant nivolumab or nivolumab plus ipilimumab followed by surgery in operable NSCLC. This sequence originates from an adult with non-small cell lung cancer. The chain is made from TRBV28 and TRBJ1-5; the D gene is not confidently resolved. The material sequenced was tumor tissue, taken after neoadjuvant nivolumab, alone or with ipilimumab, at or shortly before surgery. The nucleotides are TGTGCCAGCAGTCTGCTCTGGACGGAGCCCCAGCATTTT. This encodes CASSLLWTEPQHF.